These 7 T cell receptor beta chains were sequenced from one sample in a study of patients and donors after allogeneic stem cell transplantation. One entry per CDR3 protein, called by TCRdb with MiXCR from the RT-PCR reads. The table records about 150,000 distinct CDR3 sequences, roughly two fifths of them present only once. Sample: blood, either unsorted or a sorted T cell fraction (not recorded which). These receptors came from a human donor who was either an allogeneic HSCT recipient or a stem cell or donor lymphocyte infusion donor (not recorded which). It is not recorded whose cells these are; they may come from a transplant donor.

This clonotype was observed a few times. The gene calls are TRBV12-3 or TRBV12-4 and TRBJ1-1, with TRBD1 as a possible D gene (5 bases). The length of the CDR3 is 15 residues. Between the trimmed V and J ends, which lost 2 bases and 0 bases, there was a span of 10 bases. The CDR3 DNA reads as TGTGCCAGCAGTTTAAACAGGCCGATGAACACTGAAGCTTTCTTT. Protein product: CASSLNRPMNTEAFF.

The J gene is TRBJ1-6, the V gene TRBV12-3 or TRBV12-4, with D maybe TRBD1 (5 bases). This CDR3 contains 15 residues. V shed 3 bases and J shed 10 bases, with 16 bases lying between them. CDR3 in DNA: TGTGCCAGCAGTTTGTCAGGGAGCACGAACTCACCCCTCCACTTT. The encoded protein is CASSLSGSTNSPLHF.

The rearrangement joins TRBV12-3 or TRBV12-4 to TRBJ1-2; weak D call: TRBD1 (5 bases). The ends were cut back, 7 bases at V and 9 bases at J, with 12 bases in the middle. The CDR3 spans 11 residues. In DNA, the CDR3 is TGTGCCAGCATCTTAAGGGGTAGCTACACCTTC. Translating gives CASILRGSYTF.

The chain has TRBV20-1 and TRBJ1-2; D is perhaps TRBD1 (6 bases). CDR1 is DFQATT, CDR2 SNEGSKA, per germline (reference sequence). This CDR3 is built from 12 residues. Trimming cost V 1 base and J 7 bases, with 10 bases left between them. CDR3 in amino acids: CSARATGAGYTF. In DNA form, the CDR3 reads TGCAGTGCTAGAGCCACGGGGGCTGGCTACACCTTC.

The chain uses TRBV5-1 and TRBJ1-1; no definite D call. V was shortened by 0 bases and J by 1 base, with 13 bases between the two germline ends. The germline V gene has CDR1 SGHRS and CDR2 YFSETQ. The CDR3 length is 16 residues. CDR3 in DNA: TGCGCCAGCAGCTTGGGCGTAGTCTCAACGAACACTGAAGCTTTCTTT. This gives the protein CASSLGVVSTNTEAFF.

A few counts support this clonotype. This chain connects TRBV5-1 to TRBJ1-5; TRBD1 aligns across 7 bases. With 3 bases clipped from V and 1 base from J, the junction kept 4 bases outside the gene matches. The CDR3 sequence is 15 residues long. From germline, CDR1 is SGHRS and CDR2 YFSETQ. CDR3 region: CASSYTGVSNQPQHF. The CDR3 DNA sequence: TGCGCCAGCAGCTACACAGGGGTCAGCAATCAGCCCCAGCATTTT.

This clonotype was seen more than once but under ten times. V and J are TRBV6-6 and TRBJ1-2, with D possibly TRBD1 on 6 matching bases. The CDR3 totals 15 residues. CDR1 and CDR2 (germline): MNHNY, SVGAGI (reference sequence). The ends were cut back, 2 bases at V and 3 bases at J, with 13 bases in the middle. The chain's CDR3 is CASSYPGEADYGYTF. For the CDR3, the DNA is TGTGCCAGCAGTTACCCAGGGGAGGCTGACTATGGCTACACCTTC.